This paragraph covers one T cell receptor (beta chain) sequence. This record belongs to a study of long-term antiretroviral therapy in people with HIV. Researchers ran immunoSEQ v3.0 at survey level. Generated by immunoSEQ multiplex PCR, the TCRdb table keeps only in-frame clones and is missing some. The data hold over 25,000 clones, with roughly 80% observed a single time. This CDR3 contains 15 residues. V lost 0 bases and J lost 5; bases outside the gene matches: 3. Germline-derived CDR1 and CDR2 are SEHNR and FQNEAQ (reference sequence). Sequenced here: unsorted PBMCs, sampled 3 years after starting antiretroviral therapy. This chain links TRBV7-9 with TRBJ2-1, with TRBD2 identical over 8 bases. This receptor was taken from a man aged 40-49 years with HIV. The CDR3 coding sequence is TGTGCCAGCAGCTTAGCGGGACTAGGGAACAATGAGCAGTTCTTC. This encodes CASSLAGLGNNEQFF.